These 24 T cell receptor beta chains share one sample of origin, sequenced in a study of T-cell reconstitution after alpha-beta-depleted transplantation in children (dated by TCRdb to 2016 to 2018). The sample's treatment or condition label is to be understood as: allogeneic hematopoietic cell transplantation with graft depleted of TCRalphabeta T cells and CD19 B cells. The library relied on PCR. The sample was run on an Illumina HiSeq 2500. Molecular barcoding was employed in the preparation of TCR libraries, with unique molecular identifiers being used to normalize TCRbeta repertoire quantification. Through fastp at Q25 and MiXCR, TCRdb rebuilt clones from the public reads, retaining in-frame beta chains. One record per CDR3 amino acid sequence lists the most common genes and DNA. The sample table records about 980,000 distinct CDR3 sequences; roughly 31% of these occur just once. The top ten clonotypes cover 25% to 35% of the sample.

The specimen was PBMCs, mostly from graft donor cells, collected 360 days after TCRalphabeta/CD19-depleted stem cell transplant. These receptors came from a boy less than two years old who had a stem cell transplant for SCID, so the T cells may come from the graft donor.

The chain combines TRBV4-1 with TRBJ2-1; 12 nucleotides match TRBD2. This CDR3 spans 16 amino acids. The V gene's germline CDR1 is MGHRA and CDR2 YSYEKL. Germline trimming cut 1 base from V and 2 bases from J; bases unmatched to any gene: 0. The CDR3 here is CASSQGTSGAYNEQFF. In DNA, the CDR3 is TGCGCCAGCAGCCAAGGGACTAGCGGGGCCTACAATGAGCAGTTCTTC.

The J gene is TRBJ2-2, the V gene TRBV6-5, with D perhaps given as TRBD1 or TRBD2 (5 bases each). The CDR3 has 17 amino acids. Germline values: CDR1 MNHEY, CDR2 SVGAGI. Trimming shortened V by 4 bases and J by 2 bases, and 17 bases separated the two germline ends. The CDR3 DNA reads TGTGCCAGCAGTTCCACCGGGACGCCTACAAACACCGGGGAGCTGTTTTTT. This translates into CASSSTGTPTNTGELFF.

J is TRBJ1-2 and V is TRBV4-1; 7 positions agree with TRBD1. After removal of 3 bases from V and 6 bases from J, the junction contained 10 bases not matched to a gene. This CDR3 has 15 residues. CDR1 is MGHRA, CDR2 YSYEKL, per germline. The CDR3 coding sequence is TGCGCCAGCAGCCAGGCGACAGGGCTGAATCATGGCTACACCTTC. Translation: CASSQATGLNHGYTF.

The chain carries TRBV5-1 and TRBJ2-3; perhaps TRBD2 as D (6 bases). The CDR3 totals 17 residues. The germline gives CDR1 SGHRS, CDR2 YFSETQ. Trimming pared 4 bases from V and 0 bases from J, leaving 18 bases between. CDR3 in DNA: TGCGCCAGCAGCCTGGTTGTACTGGGGGGAAGCACAGATACGCAGTATTTT. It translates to CASSLVVLGGSTDTQYF. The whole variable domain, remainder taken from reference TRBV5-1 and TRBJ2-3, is KAGVTQTPRYLIKTRGQQVTLSCSPISGHRSVSWYQQTPGQGLQFLFEYFSETQRNKGNFPGRFSGRQFSNSRSEMNVSTLELGDSALYLCASSLVVLGGSTDTQYFGPGTRLTVL.

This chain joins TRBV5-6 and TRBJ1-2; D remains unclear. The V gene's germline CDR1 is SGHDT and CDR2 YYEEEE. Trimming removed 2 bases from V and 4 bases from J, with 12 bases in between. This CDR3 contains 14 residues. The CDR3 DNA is TGTGCCAGCAGCTTCCGACGCACAGTCTATGGCTACACCTTC. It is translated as CASSFRRTVYGYTF.

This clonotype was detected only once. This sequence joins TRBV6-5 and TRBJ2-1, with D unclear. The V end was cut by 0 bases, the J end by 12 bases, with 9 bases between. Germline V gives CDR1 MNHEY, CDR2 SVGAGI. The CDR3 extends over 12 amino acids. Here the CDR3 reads CASSYSMGMQFF. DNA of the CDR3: TGTGCCAGCAGTTACTCGATGGGGATGCAGTTCTTC.

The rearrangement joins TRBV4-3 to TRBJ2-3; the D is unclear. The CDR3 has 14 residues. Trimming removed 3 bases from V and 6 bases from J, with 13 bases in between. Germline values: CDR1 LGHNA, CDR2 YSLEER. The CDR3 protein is CASSHPTLEDTQYF. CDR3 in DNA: TGCGCCAGCAGCCACCCCACCCTCGAGGATACGCAGTATTTT.

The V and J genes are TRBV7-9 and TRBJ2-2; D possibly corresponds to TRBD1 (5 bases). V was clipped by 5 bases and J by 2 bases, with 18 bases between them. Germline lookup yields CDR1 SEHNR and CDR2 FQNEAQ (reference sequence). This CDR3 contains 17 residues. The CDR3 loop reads CASSHSMGRKNTGELFF. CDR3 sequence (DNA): TGTGCCAGCAGCCACTCAATGGGGCGTAAAAACACCGGGGAGCTGTTTTTT.

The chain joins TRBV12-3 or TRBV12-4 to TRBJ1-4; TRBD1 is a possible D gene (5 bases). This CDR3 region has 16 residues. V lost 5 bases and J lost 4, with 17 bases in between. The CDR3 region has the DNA TGTGCCAGCAGTCCCACCCTGGCAGGGATTAATGAAAAACTGTTTTTT. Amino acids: CASSPTLAGINEKLFF.

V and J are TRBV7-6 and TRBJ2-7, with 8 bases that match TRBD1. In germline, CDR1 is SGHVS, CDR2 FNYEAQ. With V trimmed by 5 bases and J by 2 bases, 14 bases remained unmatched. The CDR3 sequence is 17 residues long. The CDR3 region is CASSHMTGTGDAYEQYF. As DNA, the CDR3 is TGTGCCAGCAGCCATATGACCGGGACAGGCGACGCCTACGAGCAGTACTTC.

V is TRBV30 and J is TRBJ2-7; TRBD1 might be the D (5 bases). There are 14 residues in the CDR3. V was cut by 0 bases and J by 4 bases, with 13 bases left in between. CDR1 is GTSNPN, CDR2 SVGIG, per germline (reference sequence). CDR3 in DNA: TGTGCCTGGAGTGTAGGAAACCAGGGTTACGAGCAGTACTTC. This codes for CAWSVGNQGYEQYF.

CDR3: CASSKEERQPLYEQYF. CDR3 coding DNA: TGTGCCAGCAGCAAAGAGGAGAGACAGCCTCTATACGAGCAGTACTTC. The V call is TRBV21-1, the J call TRBJ2-7; no check of the table's D call, TRBD1, against the DNA was made. TRBV21-1 is annotated as a pseudogene. This CDR3 is built from 16 residues.

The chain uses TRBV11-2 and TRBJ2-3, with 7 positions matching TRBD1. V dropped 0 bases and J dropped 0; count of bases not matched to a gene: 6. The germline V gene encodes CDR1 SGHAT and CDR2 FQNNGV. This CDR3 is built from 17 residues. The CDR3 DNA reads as TGTGCCAGCAGCTTAGAAGGGGGCAGGCTGAGCACAGATACGCAGTATTTT. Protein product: CASSLEGGRLSTDTQYF. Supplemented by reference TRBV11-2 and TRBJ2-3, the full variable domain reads EAGVAQSPRYKIIEKRQSVAFWCNPISGHATLYWYQQILGQGPKLLIQFQNNGVVDDSQLPKDRFSAERLKGVDSTLKIQPAKLEDSAVYLCASSLEGGRLSTDTQYFGPGTRLTVL.

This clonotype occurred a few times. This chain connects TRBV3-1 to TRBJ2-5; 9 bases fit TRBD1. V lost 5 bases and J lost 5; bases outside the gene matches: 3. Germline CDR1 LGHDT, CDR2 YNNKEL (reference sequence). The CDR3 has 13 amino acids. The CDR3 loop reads CASSRDRVETQYF. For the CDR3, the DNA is TGTGCCAGCAGCAGGGACAGGGTGGAGACCCAGTACTTC.

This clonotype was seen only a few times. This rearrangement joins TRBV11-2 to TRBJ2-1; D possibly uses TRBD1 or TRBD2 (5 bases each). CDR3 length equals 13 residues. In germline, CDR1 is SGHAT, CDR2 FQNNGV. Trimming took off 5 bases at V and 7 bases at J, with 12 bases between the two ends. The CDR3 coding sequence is TGTGCCAGCAGCCCCTGGGACGTTAATGAGCAGTTCTTC. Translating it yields CASSPWDVNEQFF. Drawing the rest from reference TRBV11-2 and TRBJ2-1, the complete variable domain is EAGVAQSPRYKIIEKRQSVAFWCNPISGHATLYWYQQILGQGPKLLIQFQNNGVVDDSQLPKDRFSAERLKGVDSTLKIQPAKLEDSAVYLCASSPWDVNEQFFGPGTRLTVL.

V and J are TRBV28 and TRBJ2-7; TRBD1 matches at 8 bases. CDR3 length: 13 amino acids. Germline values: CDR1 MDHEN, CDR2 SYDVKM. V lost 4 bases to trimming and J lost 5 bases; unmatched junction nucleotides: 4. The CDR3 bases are TGTGCCAGCAGTTCAAGGACAGGGAACGAGCAGTACTTC. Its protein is CASSSRTGNEQYF. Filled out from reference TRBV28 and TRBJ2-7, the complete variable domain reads DVKVTQSSRYLVKRTGEKVFLECVQDMDHENMFWYRQDPGLGLRLIYFSYDVKMKEKGDIPEGYSVSREKKERFSLILESASTNQTSMYLCASSSRTGNEQYFGPGTRLTVT.

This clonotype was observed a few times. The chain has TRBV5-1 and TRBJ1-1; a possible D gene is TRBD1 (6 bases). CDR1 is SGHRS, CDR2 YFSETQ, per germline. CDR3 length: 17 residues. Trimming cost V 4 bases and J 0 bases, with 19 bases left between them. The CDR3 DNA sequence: TGCGCCAGCAGCAGAGATCCCGGACAGCTCATGAACACTGAAGCTTTCTTT. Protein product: CASSRDPGQLMNTEAFF.

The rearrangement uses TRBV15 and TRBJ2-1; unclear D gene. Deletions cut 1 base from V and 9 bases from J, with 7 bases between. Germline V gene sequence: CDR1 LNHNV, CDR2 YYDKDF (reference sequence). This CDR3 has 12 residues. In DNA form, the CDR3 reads TGTGCCACCAGCAGAGCAGAGTCTGAGCAGTTCTTC. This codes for CATSRAESEQFF.

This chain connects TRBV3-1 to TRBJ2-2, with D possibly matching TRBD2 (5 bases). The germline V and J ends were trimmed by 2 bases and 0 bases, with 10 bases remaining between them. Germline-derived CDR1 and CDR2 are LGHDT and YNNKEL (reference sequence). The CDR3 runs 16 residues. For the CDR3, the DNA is TGTGCCAGCAGCCAAAGTCCAGCGGCGAACACCGGGGAGCTGTTTTTT. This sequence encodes CASSQSPAANTGELFF.

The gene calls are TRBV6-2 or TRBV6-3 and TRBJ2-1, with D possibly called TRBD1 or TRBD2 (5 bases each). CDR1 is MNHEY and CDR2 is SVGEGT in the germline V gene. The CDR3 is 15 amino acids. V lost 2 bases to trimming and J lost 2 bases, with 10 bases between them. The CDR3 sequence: CASSYVRGAYNEQFF. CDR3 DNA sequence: TGTGCCAGCAGTTACGTACGGGGCGCCTACAATGAGCAGTTCTTC.

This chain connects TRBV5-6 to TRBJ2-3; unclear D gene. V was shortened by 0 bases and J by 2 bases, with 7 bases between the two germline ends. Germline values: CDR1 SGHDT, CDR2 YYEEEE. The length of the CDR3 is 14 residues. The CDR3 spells CASSLGWTTDTQYF. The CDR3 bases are TGTGCCAGCAGCTTGGGTTGGACCACAGATACGCAGTATTTT.

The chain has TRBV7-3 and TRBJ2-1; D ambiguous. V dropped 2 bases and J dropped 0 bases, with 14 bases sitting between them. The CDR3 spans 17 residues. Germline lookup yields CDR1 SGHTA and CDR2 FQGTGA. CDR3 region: CASSLGSPDSSYNEQFF. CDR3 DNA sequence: TGTGCCAGCAGCTTAGGATCCCCTGACTCCTCCTACAATGAGCAGTTCTTC.

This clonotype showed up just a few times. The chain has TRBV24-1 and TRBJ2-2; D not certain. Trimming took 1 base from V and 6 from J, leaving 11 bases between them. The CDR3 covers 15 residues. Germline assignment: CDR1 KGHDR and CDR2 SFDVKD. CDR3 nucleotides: TGTGCCACCAGTGATTTCGGGTCACGAGCCGGGGAGCTGTTTTTT. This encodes CATSDFGSRAGELFF.

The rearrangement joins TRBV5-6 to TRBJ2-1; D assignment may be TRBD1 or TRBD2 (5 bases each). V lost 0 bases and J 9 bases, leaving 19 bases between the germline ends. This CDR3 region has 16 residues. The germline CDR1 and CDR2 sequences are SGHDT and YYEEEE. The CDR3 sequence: CASSLAGGGYPGEQFF. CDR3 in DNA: TGTGCCAGCAGCTTGGCTGGTGGGGGTTACCCGGGTGAGCAGTTCTTC. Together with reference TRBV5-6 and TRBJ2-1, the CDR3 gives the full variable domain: DAGVTQSPTHLIKTRGQQVTLRCSPKSGHDTVSWYQQALGQGPQFIFQYYEEEERQRGNFPDRFSGHQFPNYSSELNVNALLLGDSALYLCASSLAGGGYPGEQFFGPGTRLTVL.